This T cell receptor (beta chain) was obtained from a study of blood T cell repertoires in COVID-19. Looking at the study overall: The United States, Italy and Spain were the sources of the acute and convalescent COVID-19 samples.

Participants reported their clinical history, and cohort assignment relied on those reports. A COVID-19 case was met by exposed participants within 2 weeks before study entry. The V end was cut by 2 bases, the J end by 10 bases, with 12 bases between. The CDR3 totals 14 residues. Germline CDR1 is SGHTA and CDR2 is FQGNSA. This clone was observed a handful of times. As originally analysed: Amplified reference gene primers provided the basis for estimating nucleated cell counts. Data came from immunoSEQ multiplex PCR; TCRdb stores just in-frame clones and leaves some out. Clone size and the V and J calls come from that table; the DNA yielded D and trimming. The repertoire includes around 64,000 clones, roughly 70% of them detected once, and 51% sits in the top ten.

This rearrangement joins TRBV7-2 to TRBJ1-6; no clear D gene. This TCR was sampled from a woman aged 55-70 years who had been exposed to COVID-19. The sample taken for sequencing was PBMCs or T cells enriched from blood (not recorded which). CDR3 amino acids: CASSLRTPDSPLHF. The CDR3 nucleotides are TGTGCCAGCAGCTTAAGGACTCCTGACTCACCCCTCCACTTT.